The sequence of this T cell receptor (beta chain) was determined in a study of STAT5B mutations in CD4+ large granular lymphocyte leukemia. TCRdb's copy holds only in-frame clones and misses some; the assay was immunoSEQ multiplex PCR. The sample gives about 22,000 clones, about 78% of which show up once; 0.4% to 0.45% is in the top ten. Buffy coats from healthy blood donors served as controls. Study results and limitations: CD4-sorted patient repertoires seemed more clonal than healthy CD4+ repertoires. Higher CD4+ than CD8+ T-LGLL clonality might reflect small sample size. Compared with healthy controls (2/35), patient top clones favored TRBV06 (8/27).

As for this clone: Its antigen is not identified.

Germline assignment: CDR1 LGHNA and CDR2 YNFKEQ. The CDR3 runs 13 residues. The V end was cut by 0 bases, the J end by 13 bases, with 15 bases between. The clonotype originates from a human donor in good health. The chain joins TRBV4-2 to TRBJ1-2, with TRBD1 as a possible D gene (5 bases). The sequenced material came from CD4+ T cells from blood buffy coats. The CDR3 DNA reads as TGTGCCAGCAGCCAAGATCTAACAGGAAAATGCACCTTC. Translating gives CASSQDLTGKCTF.